What follows are 8 T cell receptor beta chains derived from one specimen sequenced in a study of cytomegalovirus exposure and HLA in healthy donors. It was with 60 Vbeta and 13 Jbeta primers that the PCR ran. The repertoire was sequenced with immunoSEQ multiplex PCR; TCRdb's copy has only in-frame clones and lacks some. This table holds 200,000 to 250,000 clones, more than 60% found once. Specimen: PBMCs. Receptor source: a woman aged 30 to 39 in good health and CMV-seronegative.

The V gene is TRBV19, the J gene TRBJ2-1; 7 nucleotides line up with TRBD2. With V trimmed by 8 bases and J by 0 bases, 4 bases remained unmatched. The CDR3 has 14 residues. The germline gives CDR1 LNHDA, CDR2 SQIVND (reference sequence). The CDR3, as DNA: TGTGCCAGTGAAAGCGGGGCCTCCTACAATGAGCAGTTCTTC. Protein: CASESGASYNEQFF.

The genes are TRBV18 and TRBJ2-1; 9 bases align to TRBD2. The germline V gene has CDR1 KGHSH and CDR2 LQKENI. This CDR3 region has 16 residues. J gave up 7 bases and V 3 bases, and 10 bases lay outside the gene matches. The CDR3 spells CASSPSIAGAGNEQFF. CDR3 in DNA: TGTGCCAGCTCACCTTCAATAGCGGGAGCGGGGAATGAGCAGTTCTTC.

The V gene is TRBV15, the J gene TRBJ1-5; D is possibly TRBD1 (5 bases). CDR1 is LNHNV and CDR2 is YYDKDF in the germline V gene (reference sequence). The V end was cut by 4 bases, the J end by 7 bases, with 14 bases between. This CDR3 has 14 residues. DNA for the CDR3: TGTGCCACCAGCAACATGGGGGGAGAACAGCCCCAGCATTTT. This codes for CATSNMGGEQPQHF.

This chain connects TRBV6-5 to TRBJ2-1; D is perhaps TRBD1 (6 bases). The CDR3 runs 13 residues. The V gene's germline CDR1 is MNHEY and CDR2 SVGAGI. Trimming pared 7 bases from V and 6 bases from J, leaving 13 bases between. The CDR3 coding sequence is TGTGCCAGCAAGGCAGGGGTTATCAATGAGCAGTTCTTC. Protein sequence: CASKAGVINEQFF.

V is TRBV6-5 and J is TRBJ2-5, with 9 bases identical to TRBD1. Germline V gene sequence: CDR1 MNHEY, CDR2 SVGAGI. The CDR3 spans 16 residues. J lost 3 bases, V lost 2 bases, and 7 bases had no gene match. CDR3 bases: TGTGCCAGCAGTTACGAGGGACAGGGCGGCGAAGAGACCCAGTACTTC. Its translation is CASSYEGQGGEETQYF.

The genes are TRBV5-1 and TRBJ1-1, with D possibly TRBD1 on 5 matching bases. V lost 6 bases, J lost 1 base, and 10 bases lay in between. Germline V lookup: CDR1 SGHRS, CDR2 YFSETQ. This CDR3 region has 13 residues. The CDR3 is CASNRTPNTEAFF. The DNA of the CDR3 is TGCGCCAGCAATCGGACACCGAACACTGAAGCTTTCTTT.

This chain links TRBV6-4 with TRBJ2-7, with 11 bases fitting TRBD2. The junction had 21 bases not matched to a gene; V was cut back by 11 bases and J by 3 bases. This CDR3 region has 18 residues. CDR1 and CDR2 (germline): MRHNA, SNTAGT. CDR3 amino acids: CAAQDQLRTSGLYYEQYF. The CDR3, as DNA: TGTGCCGCCCAGGACCAACTTCGGACTAGCGGGCTTTACTACGAGCAGTACTTC.

The V gene is TRBV18, the J gene TRBJ1-1; D is possibly TRBD1 (6 bases). Germline V gives CDR1 KGHSH, CDR2 LQKENI. The CDR3 is made up of 15 amino acids. Trimming removed 2 bases from V and 1 base from J, with 11 bases in between. The CDR3 here is CASSPADSGNTEAFF. CDR3 nucleotides: TGTGCCAGCTCACCAGCGGACAGTGGGAACACTGAAGCTTTCTTT.